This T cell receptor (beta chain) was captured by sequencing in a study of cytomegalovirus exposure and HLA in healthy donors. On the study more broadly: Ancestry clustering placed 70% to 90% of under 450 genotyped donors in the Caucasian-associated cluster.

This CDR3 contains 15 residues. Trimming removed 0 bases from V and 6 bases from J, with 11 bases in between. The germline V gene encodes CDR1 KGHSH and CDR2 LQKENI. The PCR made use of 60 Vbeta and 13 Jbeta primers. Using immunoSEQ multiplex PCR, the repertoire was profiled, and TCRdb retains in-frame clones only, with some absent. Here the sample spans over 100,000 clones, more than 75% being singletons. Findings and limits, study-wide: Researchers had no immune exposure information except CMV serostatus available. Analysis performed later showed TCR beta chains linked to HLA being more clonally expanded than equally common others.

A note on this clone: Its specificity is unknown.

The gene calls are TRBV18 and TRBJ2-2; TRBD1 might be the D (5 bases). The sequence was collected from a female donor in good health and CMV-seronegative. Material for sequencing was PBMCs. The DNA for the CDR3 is TGTGCCAGCTCACCACCACAAGGGGCCCCCGGGGAGCTGTTTTTT. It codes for CASSPPQGAPGELFF. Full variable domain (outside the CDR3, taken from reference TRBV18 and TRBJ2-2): NAGVMQNPRHLVRRRGQEARLRCSPMKGHSHVYWYRQLPEEGLKFMVYLQKENIIDESGMPKERFSAEFPKEGPSILRIQQVVRGDSAAYFCASSPPQGAPGELFFGEGSRLTVL.